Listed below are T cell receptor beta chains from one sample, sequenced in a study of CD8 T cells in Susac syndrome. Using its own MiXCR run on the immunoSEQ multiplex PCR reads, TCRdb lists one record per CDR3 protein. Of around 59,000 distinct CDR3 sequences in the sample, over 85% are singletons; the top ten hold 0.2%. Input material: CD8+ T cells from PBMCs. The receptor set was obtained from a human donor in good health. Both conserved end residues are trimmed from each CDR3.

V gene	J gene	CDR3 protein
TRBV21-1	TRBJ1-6	ASSKGGPGAGSPLH
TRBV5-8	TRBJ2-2	ASSTGTQSPGELF
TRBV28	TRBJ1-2	ASSLRGGADGYT
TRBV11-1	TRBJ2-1	ASSLASQGDEQF
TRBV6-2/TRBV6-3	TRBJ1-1	ASSYEEGRTEAF
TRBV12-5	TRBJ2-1	ASGLSGGPGNEQF
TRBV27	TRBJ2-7	ASSLTGTGNEQY
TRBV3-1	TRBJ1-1	ASSQERQSTLNTEAF
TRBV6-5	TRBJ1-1	ASSPLAARNEAF
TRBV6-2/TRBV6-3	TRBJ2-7	ASVCPGAPKSEQY
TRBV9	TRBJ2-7	ASSVSYEQY
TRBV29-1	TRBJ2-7	SAGQGQDYEQY
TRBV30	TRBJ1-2	AWSEKGTSYGYT
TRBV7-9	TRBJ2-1	ASRSPLDNEQF
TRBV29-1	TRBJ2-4	SVEATGGGRQAKNIQY
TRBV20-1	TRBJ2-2	SARALGRYTGELF
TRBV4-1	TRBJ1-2	ASSQVGRGSGYT
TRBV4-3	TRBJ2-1	ASSQDRGGARNEQF
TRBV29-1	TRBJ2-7	SVDAGSSYEQY
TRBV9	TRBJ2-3	ASSTPGTSTDTQY
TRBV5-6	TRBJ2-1	ASSLGLARDEQF
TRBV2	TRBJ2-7	ASSGGDNSYEQY
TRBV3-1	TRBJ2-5	ASSQAGLGIQETQY
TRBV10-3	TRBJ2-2	AISELGTALNTGELF
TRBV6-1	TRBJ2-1	AGMDSSYNEQF
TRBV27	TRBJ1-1	ASREGQNTEAF
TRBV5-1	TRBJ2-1	ASSPGITSGGNNEQF
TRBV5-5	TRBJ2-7	ASSLAWDTNYEQY
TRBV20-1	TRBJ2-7	SARGGELYEQY
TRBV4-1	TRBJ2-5	ASSLKETQY
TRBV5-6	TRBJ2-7	ASSAGLAGFGEQY
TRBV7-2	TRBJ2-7	ASSLVTGSDYEQY
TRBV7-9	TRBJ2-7	ASSFPGDYEQY
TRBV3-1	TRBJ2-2	ASSQDWDSTHTGELF
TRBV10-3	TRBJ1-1	AISDFGDSNF
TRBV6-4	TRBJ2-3	ASSGRASTDTQY
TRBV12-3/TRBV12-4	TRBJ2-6	ASSLGTGVSGANVLT
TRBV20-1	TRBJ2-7	SARGDRESYEQY
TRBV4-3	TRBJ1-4	ASSQDSRGATNEKLF
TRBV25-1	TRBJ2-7	ASSEVGAAYEQY
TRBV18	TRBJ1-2	ASSPLDRADGYT
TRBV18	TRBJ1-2	ASSPRSREQGANYGYT
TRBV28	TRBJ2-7	ASSLEYGAYEQY
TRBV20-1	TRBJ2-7	SARGSIVMAAGDSYEQY
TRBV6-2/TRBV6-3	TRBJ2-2	ASSYSDSTGELF
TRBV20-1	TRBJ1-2	SANPQEGSADGYT
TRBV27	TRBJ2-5	ASSYKQGQTQY
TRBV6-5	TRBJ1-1	ASSYRTGGTEAF
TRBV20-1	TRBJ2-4	SARGGTGPNKNIQY
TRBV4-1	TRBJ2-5	ASSQATGQETQY
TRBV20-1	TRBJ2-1	SARDWAGSNYNEQF